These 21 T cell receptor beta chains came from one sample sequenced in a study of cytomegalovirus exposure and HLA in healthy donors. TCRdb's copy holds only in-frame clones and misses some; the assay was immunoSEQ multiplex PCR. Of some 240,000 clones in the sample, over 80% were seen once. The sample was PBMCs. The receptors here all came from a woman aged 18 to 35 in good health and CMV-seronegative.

The CDR3 DNA follows: TGTGCCAGCAGTCCACTGGGGGGGGGCTACGAGCAGTACTTC. This encodes CASSPLGGGYEQYF. The chain links TRBV28 to TRBJ2-7; 7 bases map to TRBD2. This CDR3 is 14 amino acids long. Per germline, CDR1 MDHEN and CDR2 SYDVKM. Losses at the gene ends were 5 bases for V and 3 bases for J; bases not matched to a gene: 7.

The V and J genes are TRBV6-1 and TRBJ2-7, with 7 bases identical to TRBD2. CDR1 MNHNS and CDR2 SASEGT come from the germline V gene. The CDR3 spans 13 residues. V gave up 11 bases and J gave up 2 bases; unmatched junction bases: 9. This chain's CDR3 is CAARTSSAYEQYF. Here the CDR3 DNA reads TGTGCCGCAAGGACTAGTTCGGCCTACGAGCAGTACTTC.

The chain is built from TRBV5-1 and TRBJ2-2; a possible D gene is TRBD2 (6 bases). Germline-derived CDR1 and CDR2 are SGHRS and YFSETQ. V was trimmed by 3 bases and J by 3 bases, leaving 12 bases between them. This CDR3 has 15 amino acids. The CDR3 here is CASSSSTGDTGELFF. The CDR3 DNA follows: TGCGCCAGCAGCTCGAGTACGGGGGACACCGGGGAGCTGTTTTTT. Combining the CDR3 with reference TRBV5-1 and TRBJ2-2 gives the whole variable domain KAGVTQTPRYLIKTRGQQVTLSCSPISGHRSVSWYQQTPGQGLQFLFEYFSETQRNKGNFPGRFSGRQFSNSRSEMNVSTLELGDSALYLCASSSSTGDTGELFFGEGSRLTVL.

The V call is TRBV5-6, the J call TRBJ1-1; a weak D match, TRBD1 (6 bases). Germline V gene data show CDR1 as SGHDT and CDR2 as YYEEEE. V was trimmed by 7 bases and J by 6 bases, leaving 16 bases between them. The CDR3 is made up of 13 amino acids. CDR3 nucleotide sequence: TGTGCCAGCGGAACGGGTAGGGGGGCTGAAGCTTTCTTT. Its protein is CASGTGRGAEAFF.

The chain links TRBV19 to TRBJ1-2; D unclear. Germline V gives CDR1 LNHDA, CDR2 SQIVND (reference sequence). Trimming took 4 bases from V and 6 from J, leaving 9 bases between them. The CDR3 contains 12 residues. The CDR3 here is CASSTEMNGYTF. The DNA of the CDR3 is TGTGCCAGTAGTACCGAGATGAATGGCTACACCTTC.

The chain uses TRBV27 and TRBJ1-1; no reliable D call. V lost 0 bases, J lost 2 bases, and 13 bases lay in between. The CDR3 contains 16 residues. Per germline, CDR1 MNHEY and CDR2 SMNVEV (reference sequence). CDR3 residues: CASSLSVGLVNTEAFF. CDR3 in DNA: TGTGCCAGCAGTTTATCTGTAGGCCTCGTCAACACTGAAGCTTTCTTT.

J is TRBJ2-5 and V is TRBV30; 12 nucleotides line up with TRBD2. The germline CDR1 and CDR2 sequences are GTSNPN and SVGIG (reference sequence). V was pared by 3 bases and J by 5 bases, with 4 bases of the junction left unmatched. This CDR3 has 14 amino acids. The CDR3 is CAWRPLAGGETQYF. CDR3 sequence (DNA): TGTGCCTGGAGACCCCTAGCGGGAGGGGAGACCCAGTACTTC.

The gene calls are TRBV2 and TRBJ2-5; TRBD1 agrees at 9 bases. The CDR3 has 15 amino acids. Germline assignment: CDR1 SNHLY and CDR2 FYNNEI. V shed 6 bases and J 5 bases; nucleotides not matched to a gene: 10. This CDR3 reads CASRRTGGFMETQYF. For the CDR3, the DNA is TGTGCCAGCAGACGAACAGGGGGCTTTATGGAGACCCAGTACTTC.

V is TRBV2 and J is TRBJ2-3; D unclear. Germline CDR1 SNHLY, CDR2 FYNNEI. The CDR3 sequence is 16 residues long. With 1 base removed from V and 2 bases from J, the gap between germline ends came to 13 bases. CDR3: CASSEGGQVYTDTQYF. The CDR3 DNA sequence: TGTGCCAGCAGTGAAGGCGGCCAGGTCTACACAGATACGCAGTATTTT.

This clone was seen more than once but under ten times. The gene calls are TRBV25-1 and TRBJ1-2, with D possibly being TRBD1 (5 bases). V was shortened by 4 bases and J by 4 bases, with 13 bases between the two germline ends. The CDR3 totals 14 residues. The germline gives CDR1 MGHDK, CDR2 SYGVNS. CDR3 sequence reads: CASSADQGAYGYTF. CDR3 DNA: TGTGCCAGCAGTGCCGACCAGGGAGCCTATGGCTACACCTTC.

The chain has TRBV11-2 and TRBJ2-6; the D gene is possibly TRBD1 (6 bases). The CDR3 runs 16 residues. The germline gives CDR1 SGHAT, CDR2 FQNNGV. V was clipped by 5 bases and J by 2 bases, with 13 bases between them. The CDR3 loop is CASSHTRGAGANVLTF. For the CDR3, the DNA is TGTGCCAGCAGCCACACCAGGGGAGCTGGGGCCAACGTCCTGACTTTC. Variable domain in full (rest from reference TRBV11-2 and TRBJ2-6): EAGVAQSPRYKIIEKRQSVAFWCNPISGHATLYWYQQILGQGPKLLIQFQNNGVVDDSQLPKDRFSAERLKGVDSTLKIQPAKLEDSAVYLCASSHTRGAGANVLTFGAGSRLTVL.

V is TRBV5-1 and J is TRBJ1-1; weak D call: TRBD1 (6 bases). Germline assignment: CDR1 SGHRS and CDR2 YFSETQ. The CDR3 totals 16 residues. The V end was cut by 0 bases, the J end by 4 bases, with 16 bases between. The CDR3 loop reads CASSLDWGARSTEAFF. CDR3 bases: TGCGCCAGCAGCTTGGATTGGGGGGCGCGTTCCACTGAAGCTTTCTTT.

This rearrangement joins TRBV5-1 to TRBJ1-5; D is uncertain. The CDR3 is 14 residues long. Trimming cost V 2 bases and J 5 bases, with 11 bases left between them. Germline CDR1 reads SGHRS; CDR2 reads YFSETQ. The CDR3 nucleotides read TGCGCCAGCAGCTTCGGTGGTCACGATCAGCCCCAGCATTTT. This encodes CASSFGGHDQPQHF. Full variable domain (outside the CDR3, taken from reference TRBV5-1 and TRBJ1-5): KAGVTQTPRYLIKTRGQQVTLSCSPISGHRSVSWYQQTPGQGLQFLFEYFSETQRNKGNFPGRFSGRQFSNSRSEMNVSTLELGDSALYLCASSFGGHDQPQHFGDGTRLSIL.

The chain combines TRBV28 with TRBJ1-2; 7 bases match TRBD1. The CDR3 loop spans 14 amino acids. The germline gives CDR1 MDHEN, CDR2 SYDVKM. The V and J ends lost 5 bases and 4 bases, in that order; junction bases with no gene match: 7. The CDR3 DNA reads TGTGCCAGCAGTGGTCAGGGGGGTCGCTATGGCTACACCTTC. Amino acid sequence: CASSGQGGRYGYTF.

The CDR3 region is CASSLAPRTTDTQYF. In DNA form, the CDR3 reads TGCGCCAGCAGCTTGGCCCCAAGAACGACAGATACGCAGTATTTT. V is TRBV5-1 and J is TRBJ2-3; D call uncertain. Trimming shortened V by 0 bases and J by 3 bases, and 11 bases separated the two germline ends. CDR3 length: 15 amino acids. Germline CDR1 and CDR2: SGHRS and YFSETQ.

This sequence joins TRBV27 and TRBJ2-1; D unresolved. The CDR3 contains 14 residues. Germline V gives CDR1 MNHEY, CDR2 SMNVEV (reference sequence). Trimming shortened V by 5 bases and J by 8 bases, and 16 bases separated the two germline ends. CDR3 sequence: CASSTREGKHEQFF. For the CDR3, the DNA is TGTGCCAGCAGTACCCGAGAAGGGAAGCATGAGCAGTTCTTC.

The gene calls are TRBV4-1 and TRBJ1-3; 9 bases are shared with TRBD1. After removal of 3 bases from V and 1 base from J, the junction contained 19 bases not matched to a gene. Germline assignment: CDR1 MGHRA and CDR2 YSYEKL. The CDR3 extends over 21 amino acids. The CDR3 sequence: CASSQALQHRDRVGSGNTIYF. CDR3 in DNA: TGCGCCAGCAGCCAGGCTCTCCAGCACCGGGACAGGGTAGGATCTGGAAACACCATATATTTT.

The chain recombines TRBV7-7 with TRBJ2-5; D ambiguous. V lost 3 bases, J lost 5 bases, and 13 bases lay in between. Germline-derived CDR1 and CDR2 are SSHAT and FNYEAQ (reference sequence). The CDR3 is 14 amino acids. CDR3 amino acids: CASSFGRSSETQYF. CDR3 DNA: TGTGCCAGCAGCTTTGGGCGCAGTTCTGAGACCCAGTACTTC.

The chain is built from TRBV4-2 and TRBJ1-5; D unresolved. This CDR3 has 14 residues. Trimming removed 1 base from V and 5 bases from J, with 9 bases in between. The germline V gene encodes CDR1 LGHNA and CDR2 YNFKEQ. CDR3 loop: CASSQGAGDQPQHF. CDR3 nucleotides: TGTGCCAGCAGCCAAGGGGCAGGAGATCAGCCCCAGCATTTT.

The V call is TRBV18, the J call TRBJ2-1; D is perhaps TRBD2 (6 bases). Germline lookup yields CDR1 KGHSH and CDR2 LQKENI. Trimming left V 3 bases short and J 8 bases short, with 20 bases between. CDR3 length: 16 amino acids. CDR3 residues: CASSPPGTPPGDEQFF. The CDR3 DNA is TGTGCCAGCTCACCCCCCGGGACCCCCCCGGGGGATGAGCAGTTCTTC.

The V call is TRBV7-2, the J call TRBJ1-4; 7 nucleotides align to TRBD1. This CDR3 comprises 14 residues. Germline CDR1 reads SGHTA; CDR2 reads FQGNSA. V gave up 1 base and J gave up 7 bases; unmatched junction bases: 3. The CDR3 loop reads CASSLVWTGEKLFF. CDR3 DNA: TGTGCCAGCAGCTTAGTCTGGACAGGTGAAAAACTGTTTTTT.